What follows describes a single TCR beta chain. V gave up 6 bases and J gave up 2 bases, with 17 bases separating them. The germline gives CDR1 MRHNA, CDR2 SNTAGT. This CDR3 is 15 amino acids long. The entry originates in a study of blood T cell repertoires in COVID-19. On the study more broadly: Sample material is recorded as cDNA or gDNA derived from T cells, B-cell-depleted T cells, or PBMCs.

The method was immunoSEQ multiplex PCR; TCRdb's version includes in-frame clones alone and lacks a portion of them. The repertoire holds about 170,000 clones, with almost 85% as singletons. The sequence derives from a woman of 80 years or more with COVID-19, enrolled during active disease. Sequencing used peripheral blood. The V and J genes are TRBV6-4 and TRBJ2-7, with a possible D match to TRBD2 (7 bases). Written as DNA, the CDR3 is TGTGCCAGCAGGGGGGGGAAACAGGGAACCTACGAGCAGTACTTC. It is translated as CASRGGKQGTYEQYF.